This T cell receptor (beta chain) was identified during a study of cytomegalovirus exposure and HLA in healthy donors. Germline lookup yields CDR1 SQVTM and CDR2 ANQGSEA. V gave up 7 bases and J gave up 6 bases; unmatched junction bases: 12. The length of the CDR3 is 14 residues. TCRdb's copy holds only in-frame clones and misses some; the assay was immunoSEQ multiplex PCR. Among roughly 59,000 clones, more than 85% were seen once, and the ten largest hold roughly 5.3%. Material for sequencing was PBMCs. J is TRBJ1-2 and V is TRBV29-1; 9 nucleotides agree with TRBD1. The TCR originated in a man between 18 and 29 years old in good health and CMV-seropositive. The CDR3 region has the DNA TGCAGCGCCCTAGGACAGGGGATCCTGAATGGCTACACCTTC. It translates to CSALGQGILNGYTF. The variable domain in full, with the rest retrieved from reference TRBV29-1 and TRBJ1-2, is SAVISQKPSRDICQRGTSLTIQCQVDSQVTMMFWYRQQPGQSLTLIATANQGSEATYESGFVIDKFPISRPNLTFSTLTVSNMSPEDSSIYLCSALGQGILNGYTFGSGTRLTVV.